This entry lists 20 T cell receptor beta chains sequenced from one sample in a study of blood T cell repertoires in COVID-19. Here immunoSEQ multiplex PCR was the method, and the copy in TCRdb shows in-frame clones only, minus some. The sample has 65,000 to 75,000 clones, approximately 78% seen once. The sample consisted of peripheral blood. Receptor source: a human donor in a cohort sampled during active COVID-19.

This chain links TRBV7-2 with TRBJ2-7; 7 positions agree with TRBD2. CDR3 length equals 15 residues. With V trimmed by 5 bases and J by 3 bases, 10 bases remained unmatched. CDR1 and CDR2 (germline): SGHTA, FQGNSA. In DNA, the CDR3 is TGTGCCAGCAGCAGAGGAGCGGGATCGGTCTACGAGCAGTACTTC. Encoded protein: CASSRGAGSVYEQYF.

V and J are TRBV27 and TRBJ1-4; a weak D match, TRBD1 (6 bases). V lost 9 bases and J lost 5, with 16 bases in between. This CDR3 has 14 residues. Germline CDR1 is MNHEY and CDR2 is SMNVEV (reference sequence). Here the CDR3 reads CASMGGTNNEKLFF. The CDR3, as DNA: TGTGCCAGTATGGGAGGGACAAACAATGAAAAACTGTTTTTT.

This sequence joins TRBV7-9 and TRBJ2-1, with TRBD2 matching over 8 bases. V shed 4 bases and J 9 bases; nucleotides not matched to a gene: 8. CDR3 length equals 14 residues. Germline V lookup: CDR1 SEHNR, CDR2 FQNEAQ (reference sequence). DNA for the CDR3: TGTGCCAGCAGCTGGGGACTAGTTGGGAGTGAGCAGTTCTTC. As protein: CASSWGLVGSEQFF.

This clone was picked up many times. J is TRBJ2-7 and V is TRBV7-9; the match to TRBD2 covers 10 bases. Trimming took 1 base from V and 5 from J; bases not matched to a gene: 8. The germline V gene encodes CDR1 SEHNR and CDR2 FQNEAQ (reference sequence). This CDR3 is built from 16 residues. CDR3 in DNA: TGTGCCAGCAGCTTAGGGGCGGGACTAGCGCAGAACGAGCAGTACTTC. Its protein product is CASSLGAGLAQNEQYF.

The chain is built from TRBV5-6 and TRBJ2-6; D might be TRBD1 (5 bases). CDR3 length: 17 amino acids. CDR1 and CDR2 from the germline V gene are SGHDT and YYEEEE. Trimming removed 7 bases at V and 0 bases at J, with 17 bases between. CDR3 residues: CASRSSQAPSGANVLTF. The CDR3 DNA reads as TGTGCCAGCCGATCCTCACAGGCCCCCTCTGGGGCCAACGTCCTGACTTTC.

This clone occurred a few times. CDR3 in amino acids: CAWSVGMASGTNEQFF. CDR3 DNA: TGTGCCTGGAGTGTTGGTATGGCTAGCGGAACCAATGAGCAGTTCTTC. V usage is TRBV30 and J usage is TRBJ2-1, with 7 bases matching TRBD2. Unmatched junction bases numbered 11, after V lost 0 bases and J lost 6 bases. The CDR3 is 16 residues long. Germline values: CDR1 GTSNPN, CDR2 SVGIG (reference sequence).

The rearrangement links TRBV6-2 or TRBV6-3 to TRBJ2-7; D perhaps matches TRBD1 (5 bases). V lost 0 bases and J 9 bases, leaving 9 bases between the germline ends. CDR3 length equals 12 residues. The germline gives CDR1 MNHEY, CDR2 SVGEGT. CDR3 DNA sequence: TGTGCCAGCAGTTACTCCCAGGGTGCGCAGTACTTC. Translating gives CASSYSQGAQYF.

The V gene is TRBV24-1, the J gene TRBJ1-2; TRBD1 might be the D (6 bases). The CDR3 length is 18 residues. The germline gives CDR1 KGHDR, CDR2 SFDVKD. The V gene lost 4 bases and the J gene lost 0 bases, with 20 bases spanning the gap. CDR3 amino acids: CATSDPRADSEANYGYTF. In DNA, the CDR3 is TGTGCCACCAGTGACCCCCGGGCGGACAGTGAAGCTAACTATGGCTACACCTTC.

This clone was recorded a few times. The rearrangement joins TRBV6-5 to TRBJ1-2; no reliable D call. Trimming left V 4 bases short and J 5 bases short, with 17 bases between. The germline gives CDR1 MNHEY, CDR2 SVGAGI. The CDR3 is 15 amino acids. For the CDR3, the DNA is TGTGCCAGCAGTTCCCCCGCAGAGACATCGTATGGCTACACCTTC. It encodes CASSSPAETSYGYTF.

The CDR3 DNA is TGTGCCAGCAGCGCCGACAGGGGGCAGGGGACCCAGTACTTC. Translation: CASSADRGQGTQYF. V is TRBV5-4 and J is TRBJ2-5, with 10 bases aligning to TRBD1. CDR1 and CDR2 from the germline V gene are SGHNT and YYREEE (reference sequence). The CDR3 spans 14 residues. The V gene end was trimmed by 4 bases and the J gene end by 7 bases; junction bases not matched to a gene: 7.

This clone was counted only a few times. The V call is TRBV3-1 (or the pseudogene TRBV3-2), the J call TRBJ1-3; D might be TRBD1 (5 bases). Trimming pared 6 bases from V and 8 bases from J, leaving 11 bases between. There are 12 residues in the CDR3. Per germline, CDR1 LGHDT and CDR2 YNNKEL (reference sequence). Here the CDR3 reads CASRQGGDTIYF. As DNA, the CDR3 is TGTGCCAGCAGGCAGGGAGGGGACACCATATATTTT.

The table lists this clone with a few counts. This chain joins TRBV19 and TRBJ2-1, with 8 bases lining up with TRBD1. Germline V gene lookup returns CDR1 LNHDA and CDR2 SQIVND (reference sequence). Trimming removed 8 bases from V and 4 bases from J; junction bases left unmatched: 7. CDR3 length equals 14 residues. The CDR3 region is CASQPRDRYNEQFF. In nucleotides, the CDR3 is TGTGCCAGTCAACCCCGGGACAGGTACAATGAGCAGTTCTTC.

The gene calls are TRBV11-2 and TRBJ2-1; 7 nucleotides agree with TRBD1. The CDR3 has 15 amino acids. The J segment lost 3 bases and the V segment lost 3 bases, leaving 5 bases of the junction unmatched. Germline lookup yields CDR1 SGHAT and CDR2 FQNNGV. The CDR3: CASSFDRVSYNEQFF. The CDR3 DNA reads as TGTGCCAGCAGCTTTGACAGGGTGAGCTACAATGAGCAGTTCTTC.

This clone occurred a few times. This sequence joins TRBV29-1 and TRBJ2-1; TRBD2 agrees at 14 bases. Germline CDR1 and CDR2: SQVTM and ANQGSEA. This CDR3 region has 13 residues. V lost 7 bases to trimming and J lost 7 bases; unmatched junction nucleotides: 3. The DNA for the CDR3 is TGCAGCGCCGGGACTAGCGGGAGTAATGAGCAGTTCTTC. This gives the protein CSAGTSGSNEQFF.

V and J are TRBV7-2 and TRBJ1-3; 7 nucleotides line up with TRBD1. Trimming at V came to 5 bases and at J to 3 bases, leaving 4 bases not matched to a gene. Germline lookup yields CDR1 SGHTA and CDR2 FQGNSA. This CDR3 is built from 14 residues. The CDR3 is CASSPDRVGNTIYF. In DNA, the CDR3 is TGTGCCAGCAGCCCTGACAGGGTTGGAAACACCATATATTTT.

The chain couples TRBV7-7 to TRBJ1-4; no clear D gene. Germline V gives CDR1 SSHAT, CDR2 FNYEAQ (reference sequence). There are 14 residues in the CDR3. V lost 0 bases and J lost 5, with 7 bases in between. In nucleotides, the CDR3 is TGTGCCAGCAGCTTAGCAGGAGGGAATGAAAAACTGTTTTTT. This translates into CASSLAGGNEKLFF.

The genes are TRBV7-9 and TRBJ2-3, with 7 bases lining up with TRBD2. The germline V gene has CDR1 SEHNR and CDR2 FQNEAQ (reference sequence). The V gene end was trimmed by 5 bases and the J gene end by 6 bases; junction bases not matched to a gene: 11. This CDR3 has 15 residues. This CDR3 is CASSPDFGGVDTQYF. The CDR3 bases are TGTGCCAGCAGCCCCGACTTTGGGGGGGTGGATACGCAGTATTTT. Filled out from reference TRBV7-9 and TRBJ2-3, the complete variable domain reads DTGVSQNPRHKITKRGQNVTFRCDPISEHNRLYWYRQTLGQGPEFLTYFQNEAQLEKSRLLSDRFSAERPKGSFSTLEIQRTEQGDSAMYLCASSPDFGGVDTQYFGPGTRLTVL.

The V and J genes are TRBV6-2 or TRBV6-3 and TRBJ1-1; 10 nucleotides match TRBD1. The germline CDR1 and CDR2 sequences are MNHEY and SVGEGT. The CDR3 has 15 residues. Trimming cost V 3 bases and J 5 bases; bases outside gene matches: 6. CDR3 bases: TGTGCCAGCAGTTATCCGGGACAGGGGAAGACTGAAGCTTTCTTT. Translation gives CASSYPGQGKTEAFF.

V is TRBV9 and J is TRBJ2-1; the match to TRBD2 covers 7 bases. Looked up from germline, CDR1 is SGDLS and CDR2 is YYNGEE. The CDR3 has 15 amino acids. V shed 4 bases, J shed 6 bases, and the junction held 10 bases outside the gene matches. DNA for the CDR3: TGTGCCAGCAGCCCTGGGAGGGTAACCACCAATGAGCAGTTCTTC. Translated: CASSPGRVTTNEQFF.

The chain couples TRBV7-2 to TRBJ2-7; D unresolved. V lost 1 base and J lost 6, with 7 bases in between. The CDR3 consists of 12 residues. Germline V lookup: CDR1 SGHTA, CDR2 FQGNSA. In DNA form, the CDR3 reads TGTGCCAGCAGCTTAGTACGAGCCGAGCAGTACTTC. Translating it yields CASSLVRAEQYF. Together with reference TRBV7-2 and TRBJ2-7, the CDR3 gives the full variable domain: GAGVSQSPSNKVTEKGKDVELRCDPISGHTALYWYRQSLGQGLEFLIYFQGNSAPDKSGLPSDRFSAERTGGSVSTLTIQRTQQEDSAVYLCASSLVRAEQYFGPGTRLTVT.